The source of this T cell receptor (beta chain) is a study of T-cell reconstitution after alpha-beta-depleted transplantation in children. This clonotype was seen at least ten times. Its antigen is not identified. General study points: Alpha-beta T cells present about two months after transplant were reported to originate from several hundred expanded graft clones.

Looked up from germline, CDR1 is SGDLS and CDR2 is YYNGEE. CDR3 length: 14 residues. Trimming stripped 6 bases from V and 5 bases from J, with 17 bases between. The TCRbeta library incorporated unique molecular identifiers. Each CDR3 protein is one row after TCRdb ran MiXCR on the PCR reads. The repertoire includes around 960,000 distinct CDR3 sequences, roughly 29% of them detected once, and about 28% sits in the top ten. This sample comprised PBMCs, mostly from graft donor cells, obtained 360 days after TCRalphabeta/CD19-depleted stem cell transplant. This clonotype originated in a boy younger than two who had a stem cell transplant for SCID, so the T cells may come from the graft donor. The V gene is TRBV9, the J gene TRBJ2-5, with D uncertain. The CDR3 DNA reads as TGTGCCAGCACAGTAGGTCCTAGGGCGGAGACCCAGTACTTC. It codes for CASTVGPRAETQYF.